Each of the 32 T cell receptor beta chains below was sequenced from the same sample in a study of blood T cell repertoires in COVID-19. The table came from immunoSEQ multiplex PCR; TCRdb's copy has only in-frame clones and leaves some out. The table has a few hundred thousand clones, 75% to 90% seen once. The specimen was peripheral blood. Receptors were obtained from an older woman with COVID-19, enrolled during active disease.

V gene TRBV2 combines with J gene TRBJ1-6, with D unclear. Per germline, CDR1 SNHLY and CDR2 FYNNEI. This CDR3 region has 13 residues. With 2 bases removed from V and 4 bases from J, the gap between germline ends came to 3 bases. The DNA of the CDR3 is TGTGCCAGCAGTGAAACATATAATTCACCCCTCCACTTT. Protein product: CASSETYNSPLHF.

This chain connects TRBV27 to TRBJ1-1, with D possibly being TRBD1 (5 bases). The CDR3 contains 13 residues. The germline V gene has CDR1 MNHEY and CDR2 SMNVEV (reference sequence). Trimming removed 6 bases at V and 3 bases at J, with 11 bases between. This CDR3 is CASRRTGYTEAFF. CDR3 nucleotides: TGTGCCAGCAGGCGCACAGGTTACACTGAAGCTTTCTTT.

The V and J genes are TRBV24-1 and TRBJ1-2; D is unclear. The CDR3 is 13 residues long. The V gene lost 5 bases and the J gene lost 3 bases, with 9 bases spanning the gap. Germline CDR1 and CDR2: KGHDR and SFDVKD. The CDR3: CATSVNRYYGYTF. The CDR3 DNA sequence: TGTGCCACCAGTGTAAACAGATACTATGGCTACACCTTC.

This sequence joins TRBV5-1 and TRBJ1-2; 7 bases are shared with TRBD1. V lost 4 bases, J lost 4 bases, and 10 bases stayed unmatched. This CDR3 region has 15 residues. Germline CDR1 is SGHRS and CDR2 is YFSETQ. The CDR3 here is CASSLLGTDSYGYTF. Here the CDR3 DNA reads TGCGCCAGCAGCCTACTCGGGACAGATTCCTATGGCTACACCTTC.

The DNA of the CDR3 is TGTGCCAGCAGCCATCGGGGGTTGGGAGCTTTCTTT. Amino acid sequence: CASSHRGLGAFF. The V call is TRBV3-1 (or the pseudogene TRBV3-2), the J call TRBJ1-1; tentative D call: TRBD1 (5 bases). The V end lost 3 bases, the J end lost 10 bases, and 12 bases lay between the germline ends. This CDR3 has 12 amino acids. CDR1 and CDR2 (germline): LGHDT, YNNKEL (reference sequence).

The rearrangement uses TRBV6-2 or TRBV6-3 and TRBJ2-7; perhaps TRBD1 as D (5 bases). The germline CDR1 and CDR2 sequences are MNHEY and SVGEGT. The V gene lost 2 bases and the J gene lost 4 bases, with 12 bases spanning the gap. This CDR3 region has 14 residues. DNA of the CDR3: TGTGCCAGCAGTTACCCTCTGGGGCTTTACGAGCAGTACTTC. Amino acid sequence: CASSYPLGLYEQYF.

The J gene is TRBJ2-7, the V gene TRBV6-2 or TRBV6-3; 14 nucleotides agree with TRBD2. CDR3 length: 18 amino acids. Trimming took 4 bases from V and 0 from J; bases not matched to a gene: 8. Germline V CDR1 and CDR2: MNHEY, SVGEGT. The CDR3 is CASSSRTSGGPLSYEQYF. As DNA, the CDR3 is TGTGCCAGCAGTTCCAGGACTAGCGGGGGGCCCCTCTCCTACGAGCAGTACTTC.

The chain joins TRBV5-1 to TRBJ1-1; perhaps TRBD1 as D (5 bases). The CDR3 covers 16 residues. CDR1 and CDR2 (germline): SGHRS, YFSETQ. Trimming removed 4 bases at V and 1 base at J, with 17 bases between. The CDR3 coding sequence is TGCGCCAGCAGCAAGGGACTGGGAGAAGCGAACACTGAAGCTTTCTTT. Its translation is CASSKGLGEANTEAFF.

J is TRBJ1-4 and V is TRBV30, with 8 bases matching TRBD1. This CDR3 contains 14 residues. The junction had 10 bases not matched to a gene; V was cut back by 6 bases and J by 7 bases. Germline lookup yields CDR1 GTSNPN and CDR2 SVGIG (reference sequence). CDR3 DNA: TGTGCCTGTGAAAGGACAGGGAGAAGTGAAAAACTGTTTTTT. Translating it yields CACERTGRSEKLFF. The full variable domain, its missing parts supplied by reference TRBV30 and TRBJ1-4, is SQTIHQWPATLVQPVGSPLSLECTVEGTSNPNLYWYRQAAGRGLQLLFYSVGIGQISSEVPQNLSASRPQDRQFILSSKKLLLSDSGFYLCACERTGRSEKLFFGSGTQLSVL.

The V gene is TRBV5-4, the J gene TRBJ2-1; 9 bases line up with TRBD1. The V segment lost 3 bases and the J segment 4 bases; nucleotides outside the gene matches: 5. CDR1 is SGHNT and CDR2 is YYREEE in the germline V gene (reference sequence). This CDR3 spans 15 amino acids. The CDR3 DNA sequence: TGTGCCAGCAGCTCGTGGGACAGGGTATACAATGAGCAGTTCTTC. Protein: CASSSWDRVYNEQFF.

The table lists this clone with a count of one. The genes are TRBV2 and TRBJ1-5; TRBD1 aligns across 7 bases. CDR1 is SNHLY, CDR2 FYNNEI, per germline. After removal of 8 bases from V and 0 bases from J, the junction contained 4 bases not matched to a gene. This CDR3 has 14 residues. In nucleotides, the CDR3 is TGTGCCAGCGGGGACAGATTTAGCAATCAGCCCCAGCATTTT. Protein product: CASGDRFSNQPQHF.

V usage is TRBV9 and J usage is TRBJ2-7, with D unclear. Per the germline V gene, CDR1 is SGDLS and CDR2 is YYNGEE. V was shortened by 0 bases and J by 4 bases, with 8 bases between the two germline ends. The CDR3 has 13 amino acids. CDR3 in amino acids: CASSVGPRYEQYF. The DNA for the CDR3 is TGTGCCAGCAGCGTAGGGCCTAGATACGAGCAGTACTTC.

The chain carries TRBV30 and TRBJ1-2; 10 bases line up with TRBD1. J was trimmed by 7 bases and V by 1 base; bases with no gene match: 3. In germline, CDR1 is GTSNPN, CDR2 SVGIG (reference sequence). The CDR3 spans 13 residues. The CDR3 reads CAWSAGQGSGYTF. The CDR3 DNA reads TGTGCCTGGAGTGCGGGACAGGGGAGTGGCTACACCTTC.

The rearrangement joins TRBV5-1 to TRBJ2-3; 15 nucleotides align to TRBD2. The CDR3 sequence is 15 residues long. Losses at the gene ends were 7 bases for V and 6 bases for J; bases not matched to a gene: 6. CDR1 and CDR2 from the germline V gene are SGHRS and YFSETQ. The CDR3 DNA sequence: TGCGCCAGCCGGACTAGCGGGGGGGCTTACGATACGCAGTATTTT. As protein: CASRTSGGAYDTQYF.

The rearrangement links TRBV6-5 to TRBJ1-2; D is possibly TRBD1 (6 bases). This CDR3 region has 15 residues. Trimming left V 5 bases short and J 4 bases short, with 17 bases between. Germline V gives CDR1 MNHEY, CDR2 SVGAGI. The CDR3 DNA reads TGTGCCAGCAGTCCATATACAGGGTCTGGCTATGGCTACACCTTC. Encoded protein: CASSPYTGSGYGYTF.

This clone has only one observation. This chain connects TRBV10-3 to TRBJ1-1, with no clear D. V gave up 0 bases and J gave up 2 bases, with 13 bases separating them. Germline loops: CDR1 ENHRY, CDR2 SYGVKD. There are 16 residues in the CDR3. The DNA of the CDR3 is TGTGCCATCAGTGAGTCGGGCTTCTTGAGAAACACTGAAGCTTTCTTT. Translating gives CAISESGFLRNTEAFF.

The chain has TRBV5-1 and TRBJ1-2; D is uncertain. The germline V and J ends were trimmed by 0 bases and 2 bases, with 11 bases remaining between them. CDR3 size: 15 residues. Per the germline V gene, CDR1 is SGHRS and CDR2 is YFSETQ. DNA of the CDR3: TGCGCCAGCAGCTTGGACGGCAGAGCGAACTATGGCTACACCTTC. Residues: CASSLDGRANYGYTF.

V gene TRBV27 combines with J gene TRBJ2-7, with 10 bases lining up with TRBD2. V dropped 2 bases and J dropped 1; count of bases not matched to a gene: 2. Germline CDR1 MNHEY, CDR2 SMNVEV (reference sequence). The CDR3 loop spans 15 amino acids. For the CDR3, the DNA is TGTGCCAGCAGTTTAGGTAGCGGGGGGTCCTACGAGCAGTACTTC. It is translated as CASSLGSGGSYEQYF.

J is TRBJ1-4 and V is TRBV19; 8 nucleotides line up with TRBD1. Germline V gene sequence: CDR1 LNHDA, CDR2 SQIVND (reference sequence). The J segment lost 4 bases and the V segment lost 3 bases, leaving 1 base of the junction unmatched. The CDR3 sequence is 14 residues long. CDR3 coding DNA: TGTGCCAGTAGTATGGGGACAGGTAATGAAAAACTGTTTTTT. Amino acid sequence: CASSMGTGNEKLFF.

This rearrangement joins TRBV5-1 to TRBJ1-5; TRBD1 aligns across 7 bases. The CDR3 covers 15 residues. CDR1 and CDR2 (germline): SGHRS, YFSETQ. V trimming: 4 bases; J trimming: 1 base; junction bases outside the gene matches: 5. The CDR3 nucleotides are TGCGCCAGCAGCACGACAGGGTTGAGCAATCAGCCCCAGCATTTT. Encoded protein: CASSTTGLSNQPQHF.

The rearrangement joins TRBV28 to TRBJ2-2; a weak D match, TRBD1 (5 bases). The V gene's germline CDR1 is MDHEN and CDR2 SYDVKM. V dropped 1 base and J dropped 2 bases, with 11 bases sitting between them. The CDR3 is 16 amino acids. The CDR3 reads CASSLLGAPNTGELFF. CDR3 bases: TGTGCCAGCAGTTTATTAGGGGCCCCTAACACCGGGGAGCTGTTTTTT.

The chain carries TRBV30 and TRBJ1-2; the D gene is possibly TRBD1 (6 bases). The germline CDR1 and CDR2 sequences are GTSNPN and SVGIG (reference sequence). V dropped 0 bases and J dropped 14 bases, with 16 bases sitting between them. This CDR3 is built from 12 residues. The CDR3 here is CAWSVSGGRRTF. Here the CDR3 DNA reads TGTGCCTGGAGTGTATCGGGGGGGCGAAGGACCTTC. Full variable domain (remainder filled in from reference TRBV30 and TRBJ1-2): SQTIHQWPATLVQPVGSPLSLECTVEGTSNPNLYWYRQAAGRGLQLLFYSVGIGQISSEVPQNLSASRPQDRQFILSSKKLLLSDSGFYLCAWSVSGGRRTFGSGTRLTVV.

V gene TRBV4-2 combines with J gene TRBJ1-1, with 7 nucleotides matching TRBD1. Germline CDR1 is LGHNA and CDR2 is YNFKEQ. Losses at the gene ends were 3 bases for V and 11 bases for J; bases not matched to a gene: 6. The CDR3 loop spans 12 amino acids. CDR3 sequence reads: CASSQTTGLAFF. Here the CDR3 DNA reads TGTGCCAGCAGCCAGACGACAGGGTTGGCTTTCTTT.

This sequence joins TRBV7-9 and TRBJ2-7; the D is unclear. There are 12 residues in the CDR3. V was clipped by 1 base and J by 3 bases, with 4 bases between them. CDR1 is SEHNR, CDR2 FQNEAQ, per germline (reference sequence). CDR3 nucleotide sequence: TGTGCCAGCAGCTTAGGAGACTACGAGCAGTACTTC. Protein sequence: CASSLGDYEQYF.

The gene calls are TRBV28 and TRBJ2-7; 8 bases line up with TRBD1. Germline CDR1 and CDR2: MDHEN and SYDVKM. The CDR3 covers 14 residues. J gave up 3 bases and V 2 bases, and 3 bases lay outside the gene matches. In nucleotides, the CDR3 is TGTGCCAGCAGTTTAGGGACAGGTATCTACGAGCAGTACTTC. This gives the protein CASSLGTGIYEQYF.

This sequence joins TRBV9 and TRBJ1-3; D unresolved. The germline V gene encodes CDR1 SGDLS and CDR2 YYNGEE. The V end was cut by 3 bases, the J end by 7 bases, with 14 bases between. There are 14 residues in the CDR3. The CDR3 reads CASSATVRYNTIYF. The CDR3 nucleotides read TGTGCCAGCAGCGCCACAGTTAGATATAACACCATATATTTT.

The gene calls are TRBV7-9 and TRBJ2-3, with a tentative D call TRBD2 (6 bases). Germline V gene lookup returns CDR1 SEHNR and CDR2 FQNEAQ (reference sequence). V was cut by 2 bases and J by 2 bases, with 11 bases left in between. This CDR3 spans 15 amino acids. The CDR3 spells CASSLTSPTTDTQYF. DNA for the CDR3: TGTGCCAGCAGCTTAACTAGCCCTACCACAGATACGCAGTATTTT.

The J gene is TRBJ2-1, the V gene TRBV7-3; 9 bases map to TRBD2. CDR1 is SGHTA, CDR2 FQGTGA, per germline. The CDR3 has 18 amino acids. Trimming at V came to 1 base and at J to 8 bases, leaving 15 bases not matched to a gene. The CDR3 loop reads CASSLNPSGRGGVDEQFF. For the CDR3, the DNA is TGTGCCAGCAGCTTAAACCCCTCTGGGCGGGGGGGCGTAGATGAGCAGTTCTTC.

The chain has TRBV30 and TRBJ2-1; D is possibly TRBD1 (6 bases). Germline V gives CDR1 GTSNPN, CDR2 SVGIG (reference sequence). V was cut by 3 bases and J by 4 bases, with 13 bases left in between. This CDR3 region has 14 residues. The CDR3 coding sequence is TGTGCCTGGAGCGCAGGGGCAGGGTACAATGAGCAGTTCTTC. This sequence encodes CAWSAGAGYNEQFF.

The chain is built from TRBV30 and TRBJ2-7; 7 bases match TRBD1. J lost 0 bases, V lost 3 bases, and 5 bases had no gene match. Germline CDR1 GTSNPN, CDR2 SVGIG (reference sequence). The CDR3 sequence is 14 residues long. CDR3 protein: CAWRGDSYSYEQYF. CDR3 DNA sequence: TGTGCCTGGAGGGGGGACAGTTACTCCTACGAGCAGTACTTC. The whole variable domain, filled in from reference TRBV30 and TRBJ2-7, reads SQTIHQWPATLVQPVGSPLSLECTVEGTSNPNLYWYRQAAGRGLQLLFYSVGIGQISSEVPQNLSASRPQDRQFILSSKKLLLSDSGFYLCAWRGDSYSYEQYFGPGTRLTVT.

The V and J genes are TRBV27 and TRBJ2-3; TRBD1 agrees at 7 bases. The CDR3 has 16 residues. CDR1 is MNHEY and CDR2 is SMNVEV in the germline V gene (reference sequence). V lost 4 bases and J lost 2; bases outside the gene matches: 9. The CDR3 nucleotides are TGTGCCAGCAGTTCCCGACAGGGTATGCTCACAGATACGCAGTATTTT. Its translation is CASSSRQGMLTDTQYF.

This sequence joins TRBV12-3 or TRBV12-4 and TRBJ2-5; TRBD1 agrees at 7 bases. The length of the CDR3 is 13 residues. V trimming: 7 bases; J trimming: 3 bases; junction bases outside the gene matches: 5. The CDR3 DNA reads TGTGCCAGCACCTGGGACAGAGAAGAGACCCAGTACTTC. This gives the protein CASTWDREETQYF.